The clone carrying this T cell receptor (beta chain) came up a few times. Its specificity is not known. This entry comes from a study of cytomegalovirus exposure and HLA in healthy donors. Findings and caveats of the study: The TCR clusters that emerged in the first cohort tended, a later analysis found, to co-occur in the 110 or so validation repertoires. The dataset shows that most TCR sequences were rare, while some public TCRs occurred in many donors. Investigators reported 150 to 200 TCR beta chains as tied to cytomegalovirus.

CDR1 SGHVS and CDR2 FQNEAQ come from the germline V gene. The V end lost 6 bases, the J end lost 0 bases, and 14 bases lay between the germline ends. This CDR3 region has 15 residues. The table came from immunoSEQ multiplex PCR; TCRdb's copy has only in-frame clones and leaves some out. The table lists 200,000 to 250,000 clones, around 80% of them singletons. The J gene is TRBJ1-2, the V gene TRBV7-8; the D is unclear. The sample taken for sequencing was PBMCs. The clonotype was recovered from a woman in her twenties or thirties in good health and CMV-seropositive. CDR3 region: CASSSGERPNYGYTF. DNA for the CDR3: TGTGCCAGCAGTTCCGGGGAACGACCTAACTATGGCTACACCTTC.